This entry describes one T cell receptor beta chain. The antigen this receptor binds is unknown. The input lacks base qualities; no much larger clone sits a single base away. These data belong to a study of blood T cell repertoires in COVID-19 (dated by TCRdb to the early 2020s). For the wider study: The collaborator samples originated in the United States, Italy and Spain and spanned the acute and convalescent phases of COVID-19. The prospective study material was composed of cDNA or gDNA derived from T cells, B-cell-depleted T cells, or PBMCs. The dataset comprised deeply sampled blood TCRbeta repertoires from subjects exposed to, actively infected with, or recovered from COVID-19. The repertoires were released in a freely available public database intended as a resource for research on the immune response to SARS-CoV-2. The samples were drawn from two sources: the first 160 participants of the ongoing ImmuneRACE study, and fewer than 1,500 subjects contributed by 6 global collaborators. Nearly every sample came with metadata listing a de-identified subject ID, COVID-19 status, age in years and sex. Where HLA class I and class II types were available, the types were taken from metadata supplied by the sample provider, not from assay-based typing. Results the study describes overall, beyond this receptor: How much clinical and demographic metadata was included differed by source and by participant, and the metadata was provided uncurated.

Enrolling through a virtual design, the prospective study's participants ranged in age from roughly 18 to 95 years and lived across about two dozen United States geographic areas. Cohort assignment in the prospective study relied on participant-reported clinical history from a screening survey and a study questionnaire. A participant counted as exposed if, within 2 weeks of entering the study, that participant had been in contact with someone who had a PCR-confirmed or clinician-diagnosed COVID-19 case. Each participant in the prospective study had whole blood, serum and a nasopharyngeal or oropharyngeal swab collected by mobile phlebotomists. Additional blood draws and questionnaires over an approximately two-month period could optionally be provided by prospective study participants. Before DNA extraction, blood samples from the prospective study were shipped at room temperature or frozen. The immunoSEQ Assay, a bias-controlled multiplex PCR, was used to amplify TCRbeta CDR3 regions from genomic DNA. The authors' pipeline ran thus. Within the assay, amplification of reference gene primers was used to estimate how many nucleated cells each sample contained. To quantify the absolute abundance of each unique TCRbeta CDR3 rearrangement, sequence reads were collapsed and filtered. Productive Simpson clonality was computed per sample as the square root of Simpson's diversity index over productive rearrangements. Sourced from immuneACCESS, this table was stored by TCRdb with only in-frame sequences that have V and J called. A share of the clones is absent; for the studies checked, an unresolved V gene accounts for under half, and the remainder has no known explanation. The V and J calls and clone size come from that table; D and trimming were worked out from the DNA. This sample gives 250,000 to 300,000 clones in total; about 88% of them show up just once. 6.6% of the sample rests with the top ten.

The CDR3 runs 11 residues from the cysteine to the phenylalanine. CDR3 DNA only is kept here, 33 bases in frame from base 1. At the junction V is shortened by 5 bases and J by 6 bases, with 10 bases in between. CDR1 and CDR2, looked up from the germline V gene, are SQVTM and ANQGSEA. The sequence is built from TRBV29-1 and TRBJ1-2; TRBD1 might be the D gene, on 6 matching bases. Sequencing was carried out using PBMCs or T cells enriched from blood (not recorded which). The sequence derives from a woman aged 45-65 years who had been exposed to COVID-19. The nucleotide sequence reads TGCAGCGTTAATACAGGGAATGGCTACACCTTC. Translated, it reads CSVNTGNGYTF. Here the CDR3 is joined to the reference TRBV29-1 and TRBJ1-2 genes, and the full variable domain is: SAVISQKPSRDICQRGTSLTIQCQVDSQVTMMFWYRQQPGQSLTLIATANQGSEATYESGFVIDKFPISRPNLTFSTLTVSNMSPEDSSIYLCSVNTGNGYTFGSGTRLTVV.